Below are 14 T cell receptor beta chains sequenced from a single sample in a study of shared clonotypes between healthy human individuals. CD45RO-negative, CCR7-selected cells formed the naive CD8 fraction, which excluded terminally differentiated effector memory CD45RA+ cells. Clones were read by immunoSEQ multiplex PCR, and TCRdb kept only the in-frame ones, dropping some. This sample has roughly 600,000 clones, with roughly 98% found just once. Sequenced sample: naive CD8+ T cells sorted from blood. Receptors were obtained from a man under 40 in good health.

The V and J genes are TRBV19 and TRBJ1-5; maybe TRBD1 (5 bases). V shed 3 bases and J shed 7 bases, with 19 bases lying between them. This CDR3 has 16 residues. Germline CDR1 LNHDA, CDR2 SQIVND (reference sequence). The CDR3 region is CASSILPRGVRQPQHF. CDR3 bases: TGTGCCAGTAGTATTCTCCCCCGGGGGGTTCGACAGCCCCAGCATTTT.

Remarks on this clone: This sample includes further DNA sequences coding for the same CDR3. The chain has TRBV13 and TRBJ2-1; no reliable D call. Germline V gene data show CDR1 as PRHDT and CDR2 as FYEKMQ (reference sequence). The CDR3 covers 11 residues. Trimming left V 4 bases short and J 7 bases short, with 5 bases between. CDR3 residues: CASSSPNEQFF. The CDR3 coding sequence is TGTGCCAGCAGCTCCCCTAATGAGCAGTTCTTC.

The chain joins TRBV7-8 to TRBJ2-2; tentatively, D is TRBD1 (6 bases). Trimming removed 2 bases at V and 6 bases at J, with 28 bases between. Germline CDR1 SGHVS, CDR2 FQNEAQ. The CDR3 consists of 20 residues. The CDR3 here is CASSLLTARTGPLKAGELFF. The CDR3 nucleotides read TGTGCCAGCAGCTTACTGACCGCGCGTACAGGGCCCCTAAAGGCCGGGGAGCTGTTTTTT.

The V gene is TRBV29-1, the J gene TRBJ2-5; 9 bases align to TRBD1. Germline CDR1 SQVTM, CDR2 ANQGSEA. J was trimmed by 4 bases and V by 6 bases; bases with no gene match: 9. CDR3 size: 14 residues. For the CDR3, the DNA is TGCAGCGTCGCCCCTCCGGGACAGGGAGAGACCCAGTACTTC. Translating it yields CSVAPPGQGETQYF.

The chain has TRBV11-2 and TRBJ2-2, with no clear D. Per the germline V gene, CDR1 is SGHAT and CDR2 is FQNNGV. Trimming removed 0 bases at V and 5 bases at J, with 4 bases between. This CDR3 contains 13 residues. CDR3: CASSLDPTGELFF. CDR3 nucleotide sequence: TGTGCCAGCAGCTTAGATCCGACCGGGGAGCTGTTTTTT.

This chain connects TRBV25-1 to TRBJ2-7; TRBD1 matches at 9 bases. The CDR3 spans 15 residues. Germline V gives CDR1 MGHDK, CDR2 SYGVNS. J gave up 5 bases and V 4 bases, and 9 bases lay outside the gene matches. CDR3 residues: CASSVWGTGIDEQYF. CDR3 DNA: TGTGCCAGCAGTGTTTGGGGGACAGGGATAGACGAGCAGTACTTC.

V and J are TRBV15 and TRBJ2-7, with 7 bases matching TRBD2. Germline loops: CDR1 LNHNV, CDR2 YYDKDF (reference sequence). With 3 bases clipped from V and 3 bases from J, the junction kept 8 bases outside the gene matches. This CDR3 comprises 15 residues. CDR3 coding DNA: TGTGCCACCAGCAGGGGAACTAGCGCAAACTACGAGCAGTACTTC. Translated: CATSRGTSANYEQYF.

The V and J genes are TRBV15 and TRBJ2-1; 8 bases are a match to TRBD2. The CDR3 extends over 15 amino acids. V lost 0 bases and J lost 7; bases outside the gene matches: 5. Germline V CDR1 and CDR2: LNHNV, YYDKDF (reference sequence). This CDR3 is CATSRDLGLGNEQFF. CDR3 nucleotide sequence: TGTGCCACCAGCAGAGATCTGGGACTAGGGAATGAGCAGTTCTTC.

This chain joins TRBV27 and TRBJ2-7, with TRBD2 matching 7 bases. CDR1 MNHEY and CDR2 SMNVEV come from the germline V gene (reference sequence). The CDR3 is 13 residues long. The V and J ends lost 2 bases and 5 bases, in that order; junction bases with no gene match: 3. The CDR3 coding sequence is TGTGCCAGCAGTTTACCGGGGGGTAACGAGCAGTACTTC. Its translation: CASSLPGGNEQYF.

The rearrangement uses TRBV7-6 and TRBJ2-3; unclear D gene. This CDR3 is 15 amino acids long. V was clipped by 1 base and J by 2 bases, with 10 bases between them. Germline CDR1 SGHVS, CDR2 FNYEAQ. The CDR3 is CASSLVGGNTDTQYF. In DNA form, the CDR3 reads TGTGCCAGCAGCTTAGTTGGCGGAAACACAGATACGCAGTATTTT.

The V call is TRBV25-1, the J call TRBJ2-3; 9 nucleotides agree with TRBD2. This CDR3 has 14 amino acids. Germline V gives CDR1 MGHDK, CDR2 SYGVNS. With 5 bases clipped from V and 5 bases from J, the junction kept 5 bases outside the gene matches. CDR3 nucleotides: TGTGCCAGCAGTCGACTAGCGGAGGGAGATACGCAGTATTTT. It translates to CASSRLAEGDTQYF.

V and J are TRBV7-9 and TRBJ2-7; D is unresolved. CDR1 and CDR2 (germline): SEHNR, FQNEAQ (reference sequence). Trimming removed 0 bases at V and 7 bases at J, with 4 bases between. This CDR3 has 11 amino acids. The CDR3 nucleotides are TGTGCCAGCAGCTTAGCGGTGGAGCAGTACTTC. Its translation is CASSLAVEQYF.

The genes are TRBV15 and TRBJ2-3; 7 bases map to TRBD2. From germline, CDR1 is LNHNV and CDR2 YYDKDF (reference sequence). J gave up 2 bases and V 0 bases, and 11 bases lay outside the gene matches. This CDR3 comprises 18 residues. DNA for the CDR3: TGTGCCACCAGCAGAGATCAGTCTAGCGGAATGATCACAGATACGCAGTATTTT. Protein: CATSRDQSSGMITDTQYF.

This chain links TRBV7-8 with TRBJ2-1; D is ambiguous. Trimming removed 2 bases at V and 12 bases at J, with 14 bases between. Germline CDR1 SGHVS, CDR2 FQNEAQ. The CDR3 is made up of 13 amino acids. CDR3 DNA: TGTGCCAGCAGCTTAACGGACCGTTTCGGGCAGTTCTTC. This translates into CASSLTDRFGQFF.